These T cell receptor beta chains were read from a single sample in a study of blood T cell repertoires in COVID-19. The assay was immunoSEQ multiplex PCR, and TCRdb's table has in-frame clones only and misses some. This sample has 70,000 or so clones; 85% to 90% occur once, and the top ten carry less than 7.5%. The sample taken for sequencing was peripheral blood. These receptors were obtained from an elderly woman with active COVID-19. CDR3s include the opening cysteine and the closing phenylalanine or tryptophan. D genes are given only for firm matches. For some rows the clone size is stated as once, few or many, or as a class when expanded; others skip it.

j_call d_call clone_size v_call cdr3_nt cdr3_aa
TRBJ2-5 TRBD2 NA TRBV19 TGTGCCAGTAGTATAAGGACTAGCGGGAAGCTATTAGGGACCCAGTACTTC CASSIRTSGKLLGTQYF
TRBJ1-3 NA NA TRBV28 TGTGCCAGCAGTTCGGTACGGTGGTCTGGAAACACCATATATTTT CASSSVRWSGNTIYF
TRBJ2-1 TRBD2 few TRBV3-1/TRBV3-2 TGTGCCAGCAGCCACGGGAGGTCGAGCAATGAGCAGTTCTTC CASSHGRSSNEQFF
TRBJ1-5 NA NA TRBV4-1 TGCGCCAGCAGCCAAGATCGGGGAAGGACAGATAGCAATCAGCCCCAGCATTTT CASSQDRGRTDSNQPQHF
TRBJ1-1 NA few TRBV7-7 TGTGCCAGCAGCTTGAGAATGAACACTGAAGCTTTCTTT CASSLRMNTEAFF
TRBJ2-7 NA few TRBV7-2 TGTGCCAGCAGCAAGCAGGCGGGGAGAGGGGAGCAGTACTTC CASSKQAGRGEQYF
TRBJ1-1 NA NA TRBV4-3 TGCGCCAGCAGCCAAGGACTCCAGGGTTTGAACACTGAAGCTTTCTTT CASSQGLQGLNTEAFF
TRBJ1-1 NA once TRBV19 TGTGCCAGTAGTATAGGAACGGATTTGGGGGGTGAAGCTTTCTTT CASSIGTDLGGEAFF
TRBJ2-5 NA NA TRBV6-5 TGTGCCAGCAGTTACGGGGGCAGAGAGACCCAGTACTTC CASSYGGRETQYF
TRBJ1-2 NA NA TRBV6-2/TRBV6-3 TGTGCCAGCAGTCGAGGCGCCGGGCGGGACACCTTC CASSRGAGRDTF
TRBJ2-3 NA NA TRBV5-4 TGTGCCAGCAGGCACACAGGGAAGGCGACAGATACGCAGTATTTT CASRHTGKATDTQYF
TRBJ1-5 NA NA TRBV21-1 TGTGCCAGCAGCGGGGGACAGGGGGCGCTTGGCAATCAGCCCCAGCATTTT CASSGGQGALGNQPQHF
TRBJ1-6 NA NA TRBV28 TGTGCCAGCCTCTTAGGGGGGGCACGTTATAATTCACCCCTCCACTTT CASLLGGARYNSPLHF
TRBJ2-1 NA NA TRBV19 TGTGCCAGTAGGACGACAATGAGCTCCTACAATGAGCAGTTCTTC CASRTTMSSYNEQFF
TRBJ2-3 TRBD2 NA TRBV4-3 TGCGCCAGCAGCCTCCTGGGACTAGCGGGAGGAGATACGCAGTATTTT CASSLLGLAGGDTQYF
TRBJ2-3 NA NA TRBV28 TGTGCCAGCAGTTCCTTTTCTACCGATACGCAGTATTTT CASSSFSTDTQYF
TRBJ2-1 NA NA TRBV19 TGTGCCAGTTCCGGGTCCTCCTACAATGAGCAGTTCTTC CASSGSSYNEQFF
TRBJ2-2 TRBD2 NA TRBV4-2 TGTGCCAGCAGCCATGCGGGAGGGGGGAACACCGGGGAGCTGTTTTTT CASSHAGGGNTGELFF
TRBJ2-3 TRBD1 once TRBV2 TGTGCCAGCAGGGGGACAGGGGCAGATACGCAGTATTTT CASRGTGADTQYF
TRBJ2-2 TRBD2 NA TRBV4-3 TGCGCCAGCAGCCAAGATCTAGCGGGCGCGAACACCGGGGAGCTGTTTTTT CASSQDLAGANTGELFF
TRBJ2-3 NA NA TRBV7-2 TGTGCCAGCAGCTACCTAGCAGCCCCGGGGGATACGCAGTATTTT CASSYLAAPGDTQYF
TRBJ1-3 NA NA TRBV7-9 TGTGCCAGCAGCCAATTACTCGCAACCTCCATATATTTT CASSQLLATSIYF
TRBJ2-7 TRBD2 NA TRBV28 TGTGCCAGCGACTCGGCGTGGGAGGGCGCCTACGAGCAGTACTTC CASDSAWEGAYEQYF
TRBJ2-6 NA NA TRBV7-9 TGTGCCAGCAGCGTCCGGGGGACTGGGGCCAACGTCCTGACTTTC CASSVRGTGANVLTF
TRBJ2-7 TRBD2 NA TRBV19 TGTGCCAGTACAAGACTAGCGGGAGATTACGAGCAGTACTTC CASTRLAGDYEQYF
TRBJ2-7 NA NA TRBV18 TGTGCCAGCTCACCAGTCACACCACCCTACGAGCAGTACTTC CASSPVTPPYEQYF
TRBJ2-5 TRBD2 once TRBV28 TGTGCCAGCAGTTTATTCGGGACTAGCGGGAGGGAGACCCAGTACTTC CASSLFGTSGRETQYF
TRBJ1-2 TRBD1 few TRBV6-6 TGTGCCAGCAGCCCGGGACAGGCATATGGCTACACCTTC CASSPGQAYGYTF
TRBJ2-1 NA NA TRBV18 TGTGCCAGCTCACCCTGGAGCTCCTACAATGAGCAGTTCTTC CASSPWSSYNEQFF
TRBJ2-2 TRBD1 once TRBV5-4 TGTGCCAGCAGCAGGGACAGGGGGCGCAATGTTCCCGGGGAGCTGTTTTTT CASSRDRGRNVPGELFF
TRBJ2-3 TRBD2 NA TRBV5-1 TGCGCCAGCAGCTTGGTAGCGGGATCTCTAACAGATACGCAGTATTTT CASSLVAGSLTDTQYF
TRBJ2-1 TRBD2 NA TRBV19 TGTGCCAGTAGCAGGACTAGCGGGACGTACAATGAGCAGTTCTTC CASSRTSGTYNEQFF
TRBJ1-2 NA NA TRBV28 TGTGCCAGCAGTTTCCGGGGGGGCTATGGCTACACCTTC CASSFRGGYGYTF
TRBJ2-1 NA NA TRBV7-3 TGTGCCAGCAGCTCCGGGGGTAGCAGGGCTGAGCAGTTCTTC CASSSGGSRAEQFF
TRBJ1-6 NA once TRBV27 TGTGCCAGCAGTCAAGGACGGGGAAATTCACCCCTCCACTTT CASSQGRGNSPLHF
TRBJ1-4 TRBD1 NA TRBV28 TGTGCCAGCAGTAGGGACAGGGAGGAAAAACTGTTTTTT CASSRDREEKLFF
TRBJ2-2 TRBD2 NA TRBV27 TGTGCCAGCAGTCTGAGGGTTGCCGGACTAGCGGGACTCACCGGGGAGCTGTTTTTT CASSLRVAGLAGLTGELFF
TRBJ2-4 NA NA TRBV4-3 TGCGCCAGCAGCCAGTCTTTAACCGGGACACAGTACTTC CASSQSLTGTQYF